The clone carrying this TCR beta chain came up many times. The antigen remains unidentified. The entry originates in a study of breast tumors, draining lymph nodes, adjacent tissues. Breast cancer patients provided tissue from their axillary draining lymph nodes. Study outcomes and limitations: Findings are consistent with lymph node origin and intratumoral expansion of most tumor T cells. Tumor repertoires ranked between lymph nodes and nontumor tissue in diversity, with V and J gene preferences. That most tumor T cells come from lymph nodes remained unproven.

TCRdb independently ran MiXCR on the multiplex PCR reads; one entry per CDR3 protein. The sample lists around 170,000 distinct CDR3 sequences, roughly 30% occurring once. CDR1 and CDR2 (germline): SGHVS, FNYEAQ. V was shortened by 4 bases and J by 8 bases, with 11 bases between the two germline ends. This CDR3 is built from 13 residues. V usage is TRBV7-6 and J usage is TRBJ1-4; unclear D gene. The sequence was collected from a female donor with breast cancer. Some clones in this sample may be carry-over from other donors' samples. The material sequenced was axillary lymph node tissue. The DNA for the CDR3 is TGTGCCAGCAGCTCGGCCTCGTGGGAAAAACTGTTTTTT. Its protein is CASSSASWEKLFF.